One and the same sample provided the 14 T cell receptor beta chains below, sequenced in a study of vaccination and CD4 T cells after COVID-19. Sequencing of cultured CD4+ T cell DNA used the Oncomine TCR Beta short-read assay. MiXCR, run by TCRdb on the PCR reads, gives a single entry per CDR3 protein. The top ten clones hold around two fifths of a sample with 8,000 or so distinct CDR3 sequences, around 70% of them seen once. Treatment meaning: roughly 11-day PBMC culture with coronavirus spike peptide pools or control peptides (ViraFEST assay). For these TCRs, the target antigens are not known. Sample: CD4+ T cells from blood, cultured in vitro. These receptor sequences come from a human donor who had recovered from COVID-19.

The gene calls are TRBV7-2 and TRBJ2-3; 9 nucleotides line up with TRBD2. There are 14 residues in the CDR3. Germline V gene data show CDR1 as SGHTA and CDR2 as FQGNSA. After removal of 1 base from V and 10 bases from J, the junction contained 6 bases not matched to a gene. This CDR3 reads CASSLVGSSGAQYF. The CDR3, as DNA: TGTGCCAGCAGCTTAGTAGGCTCTAGCGGGGCGCAGTATTTT.

The rearrangement links TRBV6-1 to TRBJ2-7; 7 bases map to TRBD1. V lost 6 bases and J lost 7; bases outside the gene matches: 9. The germline CDR1 and CDR2 sequences are MNHNS and SASEGT. The CDR3 length is 13 residues. The CDR3 bases are TGTGCCAGCAGAGGGGACAGCCCTCGGGAGCAGTACGTC. It yields the protein CASRGDSPREQYV.

This sequence joins TRBV20-1 and TRBJ1-1; no clear D gene. Germline-derived CDR1 and CDR2 are DFQATT and SNEGSKA (reference sequence). The germline V and J ends were trimmed by 2 bases and 0 bases, with 7 bases remaining between them. The CDR3 consists of 13 residues. The CDR3: CSARRHVNTEAFF. The DNA for the CDR3 is TGCAGTGCTAGACGGCATGTGAACACTGAAGCTTTCTTT.

The V gene is TRBV20-1, the J gene TRBJ1-1; D ambiguous. This CDR3 has 13 amino acids. Germline lookup yields CDR1 DFQATT and CDR2 SNEGSKA (reference sequence). V was trimmed by 4 bases and J by 2 bases, leaving 11 bases between them. DNA for the CDR3: TGCAGTGCTACTGGACTTTTTAACACTGAAGCTTTCTTT. It encodes CSATGLFNTEAFF.

V and J are TRBV20-1 and TRBJ1-2; tentative D call: TRBD1 (5 bases). The germline V gene has CDR1 DFQATT and CDR2 SNEGSKA (reference sequence). This CDR3 is 13 amino acids long. Trimming left V 6 bases short and J 3 bases short, with 14 bases between. CDR3 coding DNA: TGCAGTGCGAGCGTAGGGACTGACTATGGCTACACCTTC. This codes for CSASVGTDYGYTF.

This clonotype was seen once. The chain carries TRBV11-2 and TRBJ1-6, with no clear D. V was pared by 1 base and J by 13 bases, with 14 bases between. Germline loops: CDR1 SGHAT, CDR2 FQNNGV. The CDR3 length is 14 residues. The CDR3 DNA reads as TGTGCCAGCAGCTTAGGGGCGGGTTTGGGGCCCCTCCACTTT. Its protein is CASSLGAGLGPLHF.

This chain joins TRBV6-2 or TRBV6-3 and TRBJ1-6; D is unresolved. Germline lookup yields CDR1 MNHEY and CDR2 SVGEGT. V was cut by 6 bases and J by 13 bases, with 13 bases left in between. The CDR3 extends over 12 amino acids. CDR3 coding DNA: TGTGCCAGCAGCCTATTCGAGGACCCCCTCCACTTT. This translates into CASSLFEDPLHF.

This clonotype is categorized as large. The chain is built from TRBV7-3 and TRBJ2-6, with D possibly TRBD1 on 6 matching bases. CDR3 length: 15 residues. CDR1 is SGHTA, CDR2 FQGTGA, per germline. V lost 1 base to trimming and J lost 2 bases, with 6 bases between them. The chain's CDR3 is CASSLNRAGANVLTF. The CDR3 bases are TGTGCCAGCAGCTTAAACAGGGCTGGGGCCAACGTCCTGACTTTC.

The J gene is TRBJ1-6, the V gene TRBV7-9; the D gene is possibly TRBD1 (6 bases). V shed 1 base and J shed 4 bases, with 14 bases lying between them. The CDR3 length is 17 residues. Germline V lookup: CDR1 SEHNR, CDR2 FQNEAQ (reference sequence). The DNA for the CDR3 is TGTGCCAGCAGCTTAGGGGGGGCAGGGGCTTATAATTCACCCCTCCACTTT. It encodes CASSLGGAGAYNSPLHF.

This chain connects TRBV7-2 to TRBJ1-5, with D uncertain. The CDR3 runs to 14 residues. The V and J ends lost 2 bases and 0 bases respectively, with 5 bases between them. Germline CDR1 SGHTA, CDR2 FQGNSA. The CDR3 reads CASSLPGSNQPQHF. The DNA of the CDR3 is TGTGCCAGCAGCTTACCAGGTAGCAATCAGCCCCAGCATTTT.

As regards this clonotype: Sequence at one end of the junction differs from germline and may be a read error. This chain connects TRBV5-3 to TRBJ1-2; D might be TRBD1 (5 bases). TRBV5-3 is reported as an ORF; its role is uncertain. This CDR3 is 14 amino acids long. The DNA of the CDR3 is TGTGCCAGCAGCTCGCCCCTGGGGGGAAGTGGCTACACCTTC. Amino acid sequence: CASSSPLGGSGYTF.

The gene calls are TRBV7-2 and TRBJ2-7; 7 nucleotides line up with TRBD1. The germline V gene has CDR1 SGHTA and CDR2 FQGNSA. V dropped 5 bases and J dropped 0; count of bases not matched to a gene: 13. CDR3 length: 17 residues. CDR3 sequence reads: CASSPGGGGRASYEQYF. CDR3 in DNA: TGTGCCAGCAGCCCAGGGGGTGGTGGCAGGGCCTCCTACGAGCAGTACTTC. The whole variable domain, filled in from reference TRBV7-2 and TRBJ2-7, reads GAGVSQSPSNKVTEKGKDVELRCDPISGHTALYWYRQSLGQGLEFLIYFQGNSAPDKSGLPSDRFSAERTGGSVSTLTIQRTQQEDSAVYLCASSPGGGGRASYEQYFGPGTRLTVT.

The J gene is TRBJ1-6, the V gene TRBV7-9, with D maybe TRBD1 (6 bases). Between the trimmed V and J ends, which lost 4 bases and 7 bases, there was a span of 14 bases. CDR3 length equals 15 residues. Germline CDR1 reads SEHNR; CDR2 reads FQNEAQ (reference sequence). The CDR3 nucleotides are TGTGCCAGCAGCTACTCCTCCAGGGGAAATTCACCCCTCCACTTT. As protein: CASSYSSRGNSPLHF. Full variable domain (rest looked up from reference TRBV7-9 and TRBJ1-6): DTGVSQNPRHKITKRGQNVTFRCDPISEHNRLYWYRQTLGQGPEFLTYFQNEAQLEKSRLLSDRFSAERPKGSFSTLEIQRTEQGDSAMYLCASSYSSRGNSPLHFGNGTRLTVT.

The chain employs TRBV20-1 and TRBJ2-5, with 15 bases fitting TRBD2. The V and J ends lost 1 base and 5 bases, in that order; junction bases with no gene match: 11. CDR3 length equals 18 residues. Germline V gene data show CDR1 as DFQATT and CDR2 as SNEGSKA (reference sequence). This chain's CDR3 is CSARGGLAGGLPRETQYF. The CDR3, as DNA: TGCAGTGCTAGAGGGGGACTAGCGGGGGGACTACCTCGGGAGACCCAGTACTTC.